Below are 21 T cell receptor beta chains sequenced from a single sample in a study of shared clonotypes between healthy human individuals. Clones were read by immunoSEQ multiplex PCR, and TCRdb kept only the in-frame ones, dropping some. The sample has approximately 700,000 clones; roughly 73% are singletons. The sample was memory CD4+ T cells sorted from blood. Noted subset: CD45RA-negative fraction. All receptors come from a woman in her twenties or thirties in good health.

The chain carries TRBV6-6 and TRBJ2-7; 7 nucleotides match TRBD1. Trimming cost V 0 bases and J 5 bases; bases outside gene matches: 10. Germline V gives CDR1 MNHNY, CDR2 SVGAGI (reference sequence). The CDR3 has 16 amino acids. CDR3 sequence reads: CASSYSRGQYRNEQYF. CDR3 coding DNA: TGTGCCAGCAGTTACTCCCGGGGACAGTATCGGAACGAGCAGTACTTC.

The rearrangement uses TRBV10-1 and TRBJ2-7; D not resolved. The germline V gene encodes CDR1 WNHNN and CDR2 SYGVQD (reference sequence). Trimming stripped 0 bases from V and 4 bases from J, with 7 bases between. The CDR3 length is 13 residues. This CDR3 is CASSESLGYEQYF. Written as DNA, the CDR3 is TGCGCCAGCAGTGAGTCGTTAGGTTACGAGCAGTACTTC.

To note about this clone: This CDR3 is also generated by other DNA sequences in the sample. The rearrangement links TRBV29-1 to TRBJ2-5, with 7 bases lining up with TRBD2. The J call is uncertain, as TRBJ2-7 better fits the DNA end. The CDR3 runs to 12 residues. The germline V gene has CDR1 SQVTM and CDR2 ANQGSEA. The CDR3 DNA reads as TGCAGCGTTGGGACTAGCTCCTACGAGCAGTACTTC. Translation: CSVGTSSYEQYF.

This clone appeared a single time. The CDR3 DNA sequence: TGTGCCAGCTCCCAACTGGCGGACTCATCCTACAATGAGCAGTTCTTC. The encoded protein is CASSQLADSSYNEQFF. This chain connects TRBV18 to TRBJ2-1; D perhaps matches TRBD2 (5 bases). The CDR3 runs to 16 residues. Between the trimmed V and J ends, which lost 6 bases and 1 base, there was a span of 16 bases. Germline loops: CDR1 KGHSH, CDR2 LQKENI.

The V call is TRBV10-2, the J call TRBJ2-1; 8 positions match TRBD1. The CDR3 has 14 amino acids. V shed 6 bases, J shed 4 bases, and the junction held 5 bases outside the gene matches. CDR1 WSHSY and CDR2 SAAADI come from the germline V gene. The CDR3 spells CASSAGTGYNEQFF. DNA for the CDR3: TGCGCCAGCAGCGCCGGGACAGGATACAATGAGCAGTTCTTC.

The rearrangement links TRBV2 to TRBJ2-7, with 7 bases matching TRBD1. This CDR3 contains 14 residues. Germline CDR1 is SNHLY and CDR2 is FYNNEI. Losses at the gene ends were 6 bases for V and 2 bases for J; bases not matched to a gene: 7. CDR3 amino acids: CASSLRTGTYEQYF. The CDR3 coding sequence is TGTGCCAGCAGCCTTAGGACAGGAACCTACGAGCAGTACTTC. The full variable domain, its missing parts supplied by reference TRBV2 and TRBJ2-7, is EPEVTQTPSHQVTQMGQEVILRCVPISNHLYFYWYRQILGQKVEFLVSFYNNEISEKSEIFDDQFSVERPDGSNFTLKIRSTKLEDSAMYFCASSLRTGTYEQYFGPGTRLTVT.

With regard to this clone: The same CDR3 can be traced to other DNA sequences in this sample. The chain links TRBV19 to TRBJ2-2, with TRBD1 matching 9 bases. Trimming removed 8 bases from V and 2 bases from J; junction bases left unmatched: 3. The CDR3 extends over 14 amino acids. Germline V gives CDR1 LNHDA, CDR2 SQIVND (reference sequence). CDR3 sequence reads: CASRGQGNTGELFF. DNA of the CDR3: TGTGCCAGTCGGGGACAGGGTAACACCGGGGAGCTGTTTTTT.

CDR3 nucleotides: TGTGCCAGCACCGAGAGACGGATGAGCACAGATACGCAGTATTTT. This gives the protein CASTERRMSTDTQYF. The J gene is TRBJ2-3, the V gene TRBV2, with no clear D. Germline V gene data show CDR1 as SNHLY and CDR2 as FYNNEI. V lost 7 bases and J 0 bases, leaving 14 bases between the germline ends. The CDR3 runs to 15 residues. Based on the CDR3 plus reference TRBV2 and TRBJ2-3, the full variable domain is EPEVTQTPSHQVTQMGQEVILRCVPISNHLYFYWYRQILGQKVEFLVSFYNNEISEKSEIFDDQFSVERPDGSNFTLKIRSTKLEDSAMYFCASTERRMSTDTQYFGPGTRLTVL.

V and J are TRBV28 and TRBJ2-1; D call uncertain. Trimming left V 5 bases short and J 4 bases short, with 18 bases between. The CDR3 is 16 residues long. Germline assignment: CDR1 MDHEN and CDR2 SYDVKM. The CDR3 loop is CASSLPAGGRYNEQFF. The CDR3 DNA reads TGTGCCAGCAGTCTGCCCGCAGGCGGACGTTACAATGAGCAGTTCTTC.

The chain employs TRBV28 and TRBJ1-1; D remains ambiguous. The V gene's germline CDR1 is MDHEN and CDR2 SYDVKM. V lost 6 bases, J lost 6 bases, and 8 bases lay in between. This CDR3 comprises 11 residues. The CDR3: CASSGRAEAFF. CDR3 coding DNA: TGTGCCAGCAGCGGAAGGGCTGAAGCTTTCTTT.

The V and J genes are TRBV28 and TRBJ1-5; D is ambiguous. The CDR3 is 15 residues long. The germline V gene encodes CDR1 MDHEN and CDR2 SYDVKM. V was pared by 1 base and J by 6 bases, with 13 bases between. CDR3 sequence (DNA): TGTGCCAGCAGTTTATTATTTAGTATTGGTCAGCCCCAGCATTTT. It is translated as CASSLLFSIGQPQHF.

This sequence joins TRBV5-1 and TRBJ1-1, with 10 bases that match TRBD1. The CDR3 length is 14 residues. Trimming at V came to 5 bases and at J to 0 bases, leaving 1 base not matched to a gene. CDR1 is SGHRS, CDR2 YFSETQ, per germline. CDR3 protein: CASRTGGLNTEAFF. The CDR3 coding sequence is TGCGCCAGCAGGACAGGGGGCCTGAACACTGAAGCTTTCTTT.

The CDR3 bases are TGTGCCAGCAGCTTGAGCAGCGGGAGGGGCCCCTACGAGCAGTACTTC. Translation gives CASSLSSGRGPYEQYF. The chain is built from TRBV5-4 and TRBJ2-7; 10 nucleotides line up with TRBD2. CDR1 is SGHNT, CDR2 YYREEE, per germline (reference sequence). V lost 1 base and J lost 2; bases outside the gene matches: 6. The CDR3 consists of 16 residues.

This chain joins TRBV28 and TRBJ2-3; 9 bases are shared with TRBD1. The CDR3 has 15 residues. Losses at the gene ends were 2 bases for V and 1 base for J; bases not matched to a gene: 1. CDR1 is MDHEN and CDR2 is SYDVKM in the germline V gene. The CDR3, as DNA: TGTGCCAGCAGTTTAAGGACAGGGGGCACAGATACGCAGTATTTT. Protein product: CASSLRTGGTDTQYF.

The V and J genes are TRBV5-1 and TRBJ1-5; D unclear. This CDR3 region has 14 residues. In germline, CDR1 is SGHRS, CDR2 YFSETQ. V gave up 4 bases and J gave up 8 bases, with 16 bases separating them. CDR3 nucleotides: TGCGCCAGCAGCCCGTATGGGGTAGATAAGCCCCAGCATTTT. It is translated as CASSPYGVDKPQHF.

The chain couples TRBV29-1 to TRBJ1-4; TRBD1 matches 8 bases. In germline, CDR1 is SQVTM, CDR2 ANQGSEA. CDR3 length: 13 residues. With 7 bases clipped from V and 8 bases from J, the junction kept 9 bases outside the gene matches. The CDR3 spells CSAGQGRWEKLFF. The DNA for the CDR3 is TGCAGCGCCGGACAGGGAAGGTGGGAAAAACTGTTTTTT.

To note about this clone: The junction departs from the called germline gene at one end, perhaps through a read error. The chain carries TRBV30 and TRBJ2-7; 7 nucleotides align to TRBD1. The CDR3 consists of 10 residues. Looked up from germline, CDR1 is GTSNPN and CDR2 is SVGIG (reference sequence). The CDR3 coding sequence is TGTGCCTGGAGTGGGACAGGCAAGCACTTC. This sequence encodes CAWSGTGKHF.

The V gene is TRBV5-6, the J gene TRBJ2-7; TRBD2 aligns across 11 bases. Germline V gives CDR1 SGHDT, CDR2 YYEEEE. The CDR3 has 14 amino acids. Trimming cost V 1 base and J 6 bases; bases outside gene matches: 3. The CDR3: CASSLNLAGGEQYF. CDR3 bases: TGTGCCAGCAGCTTGAACCTAGCGGGAGGCGAGCAGTACTTC.

This clone was seen at least ten times. This chain connects TRBV2 to TRBJ2-4; TRBD1 or TRBD2 may be the D gene (5 bases each). Trimming left V 2 bases short and J 10 bases short, with 21 bases between. The CDR3 runs 16 residues. In germline, CDR1 is SNHLY, CDR2 FYNNEI. The CDR3 coding sequence is TGTGCCAGCAGTGAATGGGGGTTAGGCAGAGACAAAATTCAGTACTTC. This codes for CASSEWGLGRDKIQYF.

The V call is TRBV6-5, the J call TRBJ1-2; possibly TRBD1 for D (5 bases). Trimming pared 0 bases from V and 5 bases from J, leaving 16 bases between. CDR1 and CDR2 from the germline V gene are MNHEY and SVGAGI. The CDR3 has 16 amino acids. CDR3 protein: CASSYSRQTLRYGYTF. In DNA, the CDR3 is TGTGCCAGCAGTTACTCGAGACAGACTCTGCGATATGGCTACACCTTC.

Here the CDR3 reads CASSLDAPPYTF. The CDR3 DNA reads TGTGCCAGCAGCTTAGATGCACCCCCCTACACCTTC. V usage is TRBV11-2 and J usage is TRBJ1-2; D ambiguous. Trimming cost V 0 bases and J 10 bases, with 9 bases left between them. CDR3 length: 12 amino acids. Germline CDR1 reads SGHAT; CDR2 reads FQNNGV.